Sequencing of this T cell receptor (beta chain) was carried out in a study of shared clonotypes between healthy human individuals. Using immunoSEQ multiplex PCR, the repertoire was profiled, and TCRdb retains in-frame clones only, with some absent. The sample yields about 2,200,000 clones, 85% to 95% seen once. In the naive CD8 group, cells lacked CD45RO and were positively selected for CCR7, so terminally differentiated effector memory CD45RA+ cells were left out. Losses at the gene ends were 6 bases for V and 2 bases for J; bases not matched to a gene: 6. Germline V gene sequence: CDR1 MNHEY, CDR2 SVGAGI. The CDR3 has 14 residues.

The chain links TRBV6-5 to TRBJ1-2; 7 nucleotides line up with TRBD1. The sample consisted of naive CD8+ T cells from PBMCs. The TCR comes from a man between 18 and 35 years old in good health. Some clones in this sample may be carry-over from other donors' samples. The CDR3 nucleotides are TGTGCCAGCAGAGACGGACAGGACAACTATGGCTACACCTTC. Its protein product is CASRDGQDNYGYTF.